This T cell receptor beta chain was captured by sequencing in a study of T cells after yellow fever vaccination. Trimming shortened V by 5 bases and J by 6 bases, and 11 bases separated the two germline ends. CDR3 size: 12 residues. Study findings and constraints: The study noted that FACS-sorted repertoires could contain abundant clonotypes contaminating from the bulk population.

TCRdb processed the 5' RACE reads anew with MiXCR; each CDR3 protein has one entry. The repertoire holds 450,000 to 650,000 distinct CDR3 sequences, 13% seen once, with 11% to 15% in the top ten. There are many counts of this clonotype. Its antigen is currently unknown. The source was PBMCs, collected on the day of the yellow fever booster vaccination. J is TRBJ2-7 and V is TRBV12-3 or TRBV12-4; D remains unclear. The origin of this receptor is a man aged 30-40 years who received the YFV17D yellow fever vaccine. The CDR3 here is CASSPLGIEQYF. CDR3 bases: TGTGCCAGCAGTCCATTGGGAATCGAGCAGTACTTC.